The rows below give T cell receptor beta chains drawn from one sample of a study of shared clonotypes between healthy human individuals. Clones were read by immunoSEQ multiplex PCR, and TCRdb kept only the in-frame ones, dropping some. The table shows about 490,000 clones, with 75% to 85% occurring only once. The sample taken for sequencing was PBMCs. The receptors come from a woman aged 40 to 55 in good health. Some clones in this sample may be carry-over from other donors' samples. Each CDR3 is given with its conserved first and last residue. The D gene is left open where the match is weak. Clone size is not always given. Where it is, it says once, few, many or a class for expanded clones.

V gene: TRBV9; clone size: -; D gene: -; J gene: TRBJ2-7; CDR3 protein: CASSVGLGGPYEQYF; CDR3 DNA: TGTGCCAGTTCCGTAGGCCTAGGGGGGCCCTACGAGCAGTACTTC
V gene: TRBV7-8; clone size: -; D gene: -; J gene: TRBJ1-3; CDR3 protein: CASSLAQGSGLGINTIYF; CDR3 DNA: TGTGCCAGCAGCTTAGCGCAGGGTTCGGGTTTGGGAATTAACACCATATATTTT
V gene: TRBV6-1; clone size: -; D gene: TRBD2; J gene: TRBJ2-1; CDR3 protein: CASSESSGSYNEQFF; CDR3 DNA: TGTGCCAGCAGTGAATCTAGCGGCTCCTACAATGAGCAGTTCTTC
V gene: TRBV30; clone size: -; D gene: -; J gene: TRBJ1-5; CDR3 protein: CALRDTSNQPQHF; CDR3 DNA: TGTGCCTTAAGAGACACTTCCAATCAGCCCCAGCATTTT
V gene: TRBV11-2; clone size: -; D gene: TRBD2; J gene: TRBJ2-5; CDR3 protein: CASSSSLREGPSGQYF; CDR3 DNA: TGTGCCAGCAGCTCCAGTTTGCGGGAGGGCCCTAGTGGGCAGTACTTC
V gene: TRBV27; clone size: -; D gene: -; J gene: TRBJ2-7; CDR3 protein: CASASPGSTIKATYEQYF; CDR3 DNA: TGTGCCAGCGCCAGCCCCGGGTCCACGATAAAAGCGACCTACGAGCAGTACTTC
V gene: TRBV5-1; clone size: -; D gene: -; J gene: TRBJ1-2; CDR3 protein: CASSVDGTNYGYTF; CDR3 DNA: TGCGCCAGCAGCGTAGACGGCACTAACTATGGCTACACCTTC
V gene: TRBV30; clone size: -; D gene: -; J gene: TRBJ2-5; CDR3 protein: CAWSREQETQYF; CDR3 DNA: TGTGCCTGGAGTCGTGAGCAAGAGACCCAGTACTTC
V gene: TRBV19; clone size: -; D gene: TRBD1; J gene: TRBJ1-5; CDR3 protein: CASSSDRGRPQHF; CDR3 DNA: TGTGCCAGTAGTTCGGACAGGGGCCGGCCCCAGCATTTT
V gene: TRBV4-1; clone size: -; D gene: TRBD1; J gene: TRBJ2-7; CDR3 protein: CASSFGTGGYEQYF; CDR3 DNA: TGCGCCAGCAGCTTCGGGACAGGGGGATACGAGCAGTACTTC
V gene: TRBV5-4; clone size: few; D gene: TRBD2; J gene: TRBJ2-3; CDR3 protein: CASSPLAGEVTDTQYF; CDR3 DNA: TGTGCCAGCAGCCCTCTAGCGGGAGAGGTAACAGATACGCAGTATTTT
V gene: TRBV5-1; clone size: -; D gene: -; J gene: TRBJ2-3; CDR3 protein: CASSFEVAEATDTQYF; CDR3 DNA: TGCGCCAGCAGCTTTGAGGTAGCGGAGGCCACAGATACGCAGTATTTT
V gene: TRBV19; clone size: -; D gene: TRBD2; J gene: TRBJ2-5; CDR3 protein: CASSIGGDRETQYF; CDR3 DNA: TGTGCCAGTAGTATTGGGGGGGATCGGGAGACCCAGTACTTC
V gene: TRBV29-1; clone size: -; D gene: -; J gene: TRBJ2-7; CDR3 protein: CSVDLAGGYEQYF; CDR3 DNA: TGCAGCGTTGATTTGGCCGGCGGCTACGAGCAGTACTTC
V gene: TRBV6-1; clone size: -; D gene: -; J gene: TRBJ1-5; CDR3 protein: CASSGVREQPQHF; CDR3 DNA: TGTGCCAGCAGTGGAGTGAGGGAGCAGCCCCAGCATTTT
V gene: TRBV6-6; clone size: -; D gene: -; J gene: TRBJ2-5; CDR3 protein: CASSYGRLVETQYF; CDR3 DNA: TGTGCCAGCAGTTACGGTAGGCTGGTGGAGACCCAGTACTTC
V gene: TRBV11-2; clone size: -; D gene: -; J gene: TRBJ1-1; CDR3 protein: CASSSDGQYNTEAFF; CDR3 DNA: TGTGCCAGCAGCTCAGATGGACAGTACAACACTGAAGCTTTCTTT
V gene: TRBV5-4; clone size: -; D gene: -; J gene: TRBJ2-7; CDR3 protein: CASSPGAASGYEQYF; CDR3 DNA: TGTGCCAGCAGCCCAGGGGCGGCTAGCGGCTACGAGCAGTACTTC
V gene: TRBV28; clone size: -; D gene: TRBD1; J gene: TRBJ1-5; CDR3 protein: CASSSPGQGGQPQHF; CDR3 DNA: TGTGCCAGCAGTTCCCCGGGACAGGGGGGGCAGCCCCAGCATTTT
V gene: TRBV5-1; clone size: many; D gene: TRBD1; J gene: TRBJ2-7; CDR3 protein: CASNMLTGGDYEQYF; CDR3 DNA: TGCGCCAGCAACATGTTGACAGGGGGAGACTACGAGCAGTACTTC
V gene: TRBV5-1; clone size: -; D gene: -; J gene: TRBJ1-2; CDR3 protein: CASSFDSNYGYTF; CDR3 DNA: TGCGCCAGCAGCTTCGATTCTAACTATGGCTACACCTTC
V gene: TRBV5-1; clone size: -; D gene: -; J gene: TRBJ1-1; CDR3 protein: CASSLVSVGEAFF; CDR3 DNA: TGCGCCAGCAGCTTGGTGAGTGTGGGAGAAGCTTTCTTT
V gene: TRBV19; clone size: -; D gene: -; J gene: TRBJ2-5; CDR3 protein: CASSPRSLETQYF; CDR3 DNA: TGTGCCAGTAGTCCTAGGTCGTTGGAGACCCAGTACTTC
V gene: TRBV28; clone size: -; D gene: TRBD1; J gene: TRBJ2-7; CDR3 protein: CASRGQGASYEQYF; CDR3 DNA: TGTGCCAGCAGGGGACAGGGGGCATCCTACGAGCAGTACTTC
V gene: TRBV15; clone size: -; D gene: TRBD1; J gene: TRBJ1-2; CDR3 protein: CATSSDYYRGRDYGYTF; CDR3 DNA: TGTGCCACCAGCAGCGATTACTACAGGGGGCGCGACTATGGCTACACCTTC
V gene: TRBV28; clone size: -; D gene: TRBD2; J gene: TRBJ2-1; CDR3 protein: CASSPPGLAAAEKYNEQFF; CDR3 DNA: TGTGCCAGCAGTCCCCCGGGACTAGCGGCAGCGGAGAAGTACAATGAGCAGTTCTTC
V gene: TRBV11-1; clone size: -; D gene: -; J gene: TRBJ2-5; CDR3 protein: CASSPRAGMGETQYF; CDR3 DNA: TGTGCCAGCAGCCCGCGGGCCGGTATGGGTGAGACCCAGTACTTC
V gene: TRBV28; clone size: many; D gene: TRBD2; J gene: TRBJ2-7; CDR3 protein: CASIRSGSYEQYF; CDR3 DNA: TGTGCCAGCATCCGCAGCGGGAGCTACGAGCAGTACTTC
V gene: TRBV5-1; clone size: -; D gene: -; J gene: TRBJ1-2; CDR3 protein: CASSLNYRVANYGYTF; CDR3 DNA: TGCGCCAGCAGCTTGAACTACAGGGTAGCTAACTATGGCTACACCTTC
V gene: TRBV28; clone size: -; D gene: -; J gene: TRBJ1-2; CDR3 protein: CASSFGRYGYTF; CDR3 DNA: TGTGCCAGCAGTTTCGGTAGATATGGCTACACCTTC
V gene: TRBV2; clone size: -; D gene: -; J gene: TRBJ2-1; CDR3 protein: CASSEVQEQFF; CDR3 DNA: TGTGCCAGCAGTGAAGTCCAGGAGCAGTTCTTC
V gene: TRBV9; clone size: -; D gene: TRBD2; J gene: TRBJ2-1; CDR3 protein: CASSAGLAGGRNEQFF; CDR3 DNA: TGTGCCAGCAGCGCTGGACTAGCGGGAGGTCGTAATGAGCAGTTCTTC
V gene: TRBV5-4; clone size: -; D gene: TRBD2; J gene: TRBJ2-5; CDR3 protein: CASSSIAGVETQYF; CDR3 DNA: TGTGCCAGCAGCTCCATAGCGGGAGTAGAGACCCAGTACTTC
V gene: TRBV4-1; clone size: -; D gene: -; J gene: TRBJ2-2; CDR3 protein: CASSQGHGNTGELFF; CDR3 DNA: TGCGCCAGCAGCCAAGGCCACGGGAACACCGGGGAGCTGTTTTTT
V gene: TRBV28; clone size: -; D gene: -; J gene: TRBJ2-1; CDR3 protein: CASSFRWILNNEQFF; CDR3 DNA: TGTGCCAGCAGTTTTCGCTGGATCCTAAACAATGAGCAGTTCTTC
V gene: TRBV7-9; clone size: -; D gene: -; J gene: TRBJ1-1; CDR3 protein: CASNPTPNTEAFF; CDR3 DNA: TGTGCCAGCAACCCTACACCGAACACTGAAGCTTTCTTT
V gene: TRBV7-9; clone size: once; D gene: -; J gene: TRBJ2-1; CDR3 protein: CASSLAVAGLEQFF; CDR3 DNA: TGTGCCAGCAGCTTAGCGGTGGCTGGTCTTGAGCAGTTCTTC
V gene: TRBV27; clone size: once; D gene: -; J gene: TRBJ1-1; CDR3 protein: CASSPWGGAEAFF; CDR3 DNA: TGTGCCAGCAGTCCCTGGGGGGGGGCTGAAGCTTTCTTT
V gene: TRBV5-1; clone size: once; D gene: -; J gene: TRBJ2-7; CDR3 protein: CASSFSGGPGEQYF; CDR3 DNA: TGCGCCAGCAGCTTTAGCGGAGGGCCAGGGGAGCAGTACTTC
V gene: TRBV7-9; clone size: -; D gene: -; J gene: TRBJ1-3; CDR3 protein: CASLASNTIYF; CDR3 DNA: TGTGCCAGTCTCGCGTCAAACACCATATATTTT
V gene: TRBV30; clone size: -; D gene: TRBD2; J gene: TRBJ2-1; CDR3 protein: CAWIGTSGTYNEQFF; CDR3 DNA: TGTGCCTGGATCGGGACTAGCGGGACCTACAATGAGCAGTTCTTC
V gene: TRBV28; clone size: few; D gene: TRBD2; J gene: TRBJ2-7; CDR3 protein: CASSFPLPGLAGTYEQYF; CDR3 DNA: TGTGCCAGCAGTTTTCCCCTCCCCGGACTAGCGGGGACCTACGAGCAGTACTTC
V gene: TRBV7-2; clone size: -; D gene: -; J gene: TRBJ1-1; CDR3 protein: CASSLAGGGGEAFF; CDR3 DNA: TGTGCCAGCAGCTTAGCGGGCGGAGGAGGTGAAGCTTTCTTT
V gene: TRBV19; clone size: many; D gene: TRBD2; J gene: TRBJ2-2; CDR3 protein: CASRGSGTIYTGELFF; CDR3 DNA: TGTGCCAGTAGGGGTAGCGGGACTATATACACCGGGGAGCTGTTTTTT
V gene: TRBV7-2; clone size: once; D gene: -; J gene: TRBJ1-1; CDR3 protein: CASSSGRVKNTEAFF; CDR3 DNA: TGTGCCAGCAGCTCGGGTCGGGTAAAGAACACTGAAGCTTTCTTT
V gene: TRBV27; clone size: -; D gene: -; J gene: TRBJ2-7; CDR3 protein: CASSLGVGSYEQYF; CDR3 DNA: TGTGCCAGCAGTTTAGGAGTAGGATCCTACGAGCAGTACTTC
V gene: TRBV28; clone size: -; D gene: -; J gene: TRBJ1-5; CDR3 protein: CASSSGGVQPQHF; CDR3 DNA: TGTGCCAGCAGTTCCGGGGGCGTCCAGCCCCAGCATTTT
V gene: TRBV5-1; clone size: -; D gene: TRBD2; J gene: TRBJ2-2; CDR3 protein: CASSSGTSGSNTGELFF; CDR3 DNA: TGCGCCAGCAGTTCCGGGACTAGCGGCTCGAACACCGGGGAGCTGTTTTTT
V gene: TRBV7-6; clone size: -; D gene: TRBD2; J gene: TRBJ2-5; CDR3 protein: CASSLGGREWETQYF; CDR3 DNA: TGTGCCAGCAGCTTAGGCGGGAGGGAGTGGGAGACCCAGTACTTC
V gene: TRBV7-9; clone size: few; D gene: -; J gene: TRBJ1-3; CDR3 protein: CASYGTFGNTIYF; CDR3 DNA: TGTGCCAGCTACGGGACATTTGGAAACACCATATATTTT
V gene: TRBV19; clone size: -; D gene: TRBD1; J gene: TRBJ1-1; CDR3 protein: CASSRTGAITEAFF; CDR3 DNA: TGTGCCAGTAGTCGTACAGGGGCAATCACTGAAGCTTTCTTT
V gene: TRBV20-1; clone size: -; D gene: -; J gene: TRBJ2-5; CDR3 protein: CSARVGETQYF; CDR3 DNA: TGCAGTGCTAGAGTCGGGGAGACCCAGTACTTC
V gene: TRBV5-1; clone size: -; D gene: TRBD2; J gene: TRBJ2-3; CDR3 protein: CASSLGLAGVADTQYF; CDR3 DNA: TGCGCCAGCAGCTTAGGACTAGCGGGAGTAGCGGATACGCAGTATTTT
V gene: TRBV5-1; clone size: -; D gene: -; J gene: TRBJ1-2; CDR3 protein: CASSLGMTEPPGYGYTF; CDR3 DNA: TGCGCCAGCAGCTTGGGGATGACAGAACCCCCCGGGTATGGCTACACCTTC
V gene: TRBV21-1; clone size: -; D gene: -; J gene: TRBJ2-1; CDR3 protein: CASSKGKGQGISSGVIEQFF; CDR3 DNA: TGTGCCAGCAGCAAAGGTAAGGGACAGGGGATTAGTAGCGGGGTCATTGAGCAGTTCTTC
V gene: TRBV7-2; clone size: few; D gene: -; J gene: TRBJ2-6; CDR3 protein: CASSGSSSGANVLTF; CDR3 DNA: TGTGCCAGCAGCGGGAGTAGCTCTGGGGCCAACGTCCTGACTTTC
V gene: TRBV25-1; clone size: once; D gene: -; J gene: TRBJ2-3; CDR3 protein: CASSWTVLSSTDTQYF; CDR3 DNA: TGTGCCAGCAGTTGGACGGTTTTGTCTAGCACAGATACGCAGTATTTT
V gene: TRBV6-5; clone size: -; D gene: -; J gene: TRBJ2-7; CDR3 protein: CASLMGAGSSYEQYF; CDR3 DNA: TGTGCCAGCTTGATGGGGGCCGGGAGCTCCTACGAGCAGTACTTC